These 14 T cell receptor beta chains came from one sample sequenced in a study of blood T cell repertoires in COVID-19. The method was immunoSEQ multiplex PCR; TCRdb's version includes in-frame clones alone and lacks a portion of them. Of 200,000 or so clones in the sample, about 80% were seen once. Sequenced sample: peripheral blood. The receptors derive from a human donor with acute or convalescent COVID-19. The donor label of this sample is uncertain.

In its sample, this clone was seen once. This chain joins TRBV2 and TRBJ1-1; the match to TRBD1 covers 9 bases. The CDR3 is 13 residues long. Per the germline V gene, CDR1 is SNHLY and CDR2 is FYNNEI. V shed 6 bases and J 5 bases; nucleotides not matched to a gene: 4. The CDR3 bases are TGTGCCAGCAGGGGACAGGGTAGGACTGAAGCTTTCTTT. Translation gives CASRGQGRTEAFF.

In DNA form, the CDR3 reads TGTGCCAGCCAGGGGGAACTCTCCTACGAGCAGTACTTC. Protein: CASQGELSYEQYF. The chain is built from TRBV28 and TRBJ2-7, with 7 bases fitting TRBD1. Unmatched junction bases numbered 4, after V lost 8 bases and J lost 0 bases. The CDR3 is 13 residues long. The germline CDR1 and CDR2 sequences are MDHEN and SYDVKM.

V is TRBV7-9 and J is TRBJ1-1, with D possibly being TRBD1 (5 bases). V lost 1 base and J 6 bases, leaving 15 bases between the germline ends. CDR1 and CDR2 from the germline V gene are SEHNR and FQNEAQ (reference sequence). This CDR3 spans 15 amino acids. The DNA of the CDR3 is TGTGCCAGCAGCTTAGTCGGACCTGGGGCCCCTGAAGCTTTCTTT. Translated: CASSLVGPGAPEAFF.

This clone came up once. Other DNA sequences in this specimen translate into the identical CDR3. The chain links TRBV7-9 to TRBJ1-2; unclear D gene. Germline V CDR1 and CDR2: SEHNR, FQNEAQ (reference sequence). Trimming removed 1 base at V and 5 bases at J, with 5 bases between. This CDR3 has 12 amino acids. The CDR3 DNA sequence: TGTGCCAGCAGCTTAGGAGTTTATGGCTACACCTTC. Translated, it gives CASSLGVYGYTF.

The chain joins TRBV13 to TRBJ1-2; TRBD1 matches 12 bases. The CDR3 is 15 residues long. Germline V CDR1 and CDR2: PRHDT, FYEKMQ (reference sequence). Losses at the gene ends were 6 bases for V and 8 bases for J; bases not matched to a gene: 10. The CDR3 loop reads CASRNPGQGALGYTF. The CDR3 coding sequence is TGTGCCAGCAGGAACCCGGGACAGGGGGCGCTCGGCTACACCTTC.

On this clone: Its ends do not fully match the called genes, so a read error is possible. In DNA, the CDR3 is TGCGCCAGCAGCTTAACGACAACGAACGCTGAAGCTTTCTTT. Translating it yields CASSLTTTNAEAFF. This chain joins TRBV5-1 and TRBJ1-1; D uncertain. This CDR3 region has 14 residues. CDR1 and CDR2 (germline): SGHRS, YFSETQ.

J is TRBJ2-2 and V is TRBV24-1; D unresolved. The CDR3 contains 15 residues. Germline V CDR1 and CDR2: KGHDR, SFDVKD. V shed 4 bases and J shed 1 base, with 9 bases lying between them. This CDR3 is CATSDNAVNTGELFF. The CDR3 nucleotides are TGTGCCACCAGTGACAACGCAGTGAACACCGGGGAGCTGTTTTTT.

The CDR3 DNA sequence: TGTGCCAGCACTCTGGGAGTAGGCACAGATACGCAGTATTTT. Its translation is CASTLGVGTDTQYF. The V call is TRBV5-5, the J call TRBJ2-3; D is possibly TRBD2 (5 bases). This CDR3 is 14 amino acids long. V lost 6 bases, J lost 1 base, and 12 bases lay in between. Germline lookup yields CDR1 SGHKS and CDR2 YYEKEE (reference sequence).

The chain links TRBV9 to TRBJ2-7, with D possibly matching TRBD2 (5 bases). V lost 0 bases and J lost 4, with 5 bases in between. The CDR3 consists of 12 residues. Germline values: CDR1 SGDLS, CDR2 YYNGEE. The DNA of the CDR3 is TGTGCCAGCAGCGTAGGCGGGTACGAGCAGTACTTC. Its translation: CASSVGGYEQYF.

In this sample, this clone turned up a few times. The rearrangement uses TRBV3-1 (or the pseudogene TRBV3-2) and TRBJ2-5; 9 nucleotides align to TRBD1. Germline CDR1 LGHDT, CDR2 YNNKEL (reference sequence). V lost 4 bases to trimming and J lost 5 bases; unmatched junction nucleotides: 11. CDR3 length: 16 amino acids. In DNA form, the CDR3 reads TGTGCCAGCAGCCCACCAGGGACAGGGTTTCGGGAGACCCAGTACTTC. Translation gives CASSPPGTGFRETQYF.

This chain joins TRBV27 and TRBJ1-1; D unclear. This CDR3 has 15 amino acids. The germline V gene has CDR1 MNHEY and CDR2 SMNVEV (reference sequence). Trimming removed 3 bases at V and 5 bases at J, with 16 bases between. The CDR3 DNA reads as TGTGCCAGCAGTTTGGGTCAGGAACGTGGTACTGAAGCTTTCTTT. Protein sequence: CASSLGQERGTEAFF.

CDR3 amino acids: CASPPSGTAPYEQYF. As DNA, the CDR3 is TGTGCCAGTCCGCCCTCCGGGACAGCCCCCTACGAGCAGTACTTC. V is TRBV28 and J is TRBJ2-7; 7 bases map to TRBD1. CDR1 and CDR2 from the germline V gene are MDHEN and SYDVKM. This CDR3 contains 15 residues. Trimming removed 9 bases from V and 2 bases from J; junction bases left unmatched: 13.

The chain links TRBV4-1 to TRBJ2-3; tentatively, D is TRBD1 (6 bases). V lost 8 bases and J 3 bases, leaving 15 bases between the germline ends. Germline lookup yields CDR1 MGHRA and CDR2 YSYEKL. The CDR3 spans 14 residues. The CDR3 nucleotides read TGCGCCAGCTCCTCAGGGGCGATAACAGATACGCAGTATTTT. Translated: CASSSGAITDTQYF.

The sample holds one count of this clone. This chain connects TRBV6-5 to TRBJ2-2; possibly TRBD2 for D (6 bases). V was clipped by 1 base and J by 8 bases, with 11 bases between them. This CDR3 contains 14 residues. Germline CDR1 MNHEY, CDR2 SVGAGI. The CDR3 reads CASSYLTSTGELFF. As DNA, the CDR3 is TGTGCCAGCAGTTACTTGACTAGTACGGGGGAGCTGTTTTTT.